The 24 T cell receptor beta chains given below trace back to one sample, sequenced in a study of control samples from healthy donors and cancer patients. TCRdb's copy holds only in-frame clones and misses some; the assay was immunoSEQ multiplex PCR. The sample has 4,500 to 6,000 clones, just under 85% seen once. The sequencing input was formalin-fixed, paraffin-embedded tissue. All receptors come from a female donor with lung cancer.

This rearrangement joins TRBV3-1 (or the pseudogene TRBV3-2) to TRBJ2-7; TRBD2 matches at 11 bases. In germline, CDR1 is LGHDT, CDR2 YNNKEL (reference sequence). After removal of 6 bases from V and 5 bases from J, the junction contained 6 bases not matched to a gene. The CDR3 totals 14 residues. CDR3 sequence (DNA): TGTGCCAGCAGACTAGCGGGAGACCACCACGAGCAGTACTTC. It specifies CASRLAGDHHEQYF.

The CDR3 is CASSLKGSYEQYF. CDR3 DNA sequence: TGTGCCAGCAGCTTGAAAGGCTCCTACGAGCAGTACTTC. V and J are TRBV5-8 and TRBJ2-7; no clear D gene. V shed 1 base and J shed 0 bases, with 5 bases lying between them. This CDR3 region has 13 residues. Per the germline V gene, CDR1 is SGHTS and CDR2 is YDEGEE.

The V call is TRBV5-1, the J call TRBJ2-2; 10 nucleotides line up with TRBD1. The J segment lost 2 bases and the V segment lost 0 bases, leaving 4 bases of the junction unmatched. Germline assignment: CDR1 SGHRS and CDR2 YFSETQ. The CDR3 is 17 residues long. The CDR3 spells CASSLGGQGENTGELFF. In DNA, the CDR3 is TGCGCCAGCAGCTTGGGTGGACAGGGGGAAAACACCGGGGAGCTGTTTTTT.

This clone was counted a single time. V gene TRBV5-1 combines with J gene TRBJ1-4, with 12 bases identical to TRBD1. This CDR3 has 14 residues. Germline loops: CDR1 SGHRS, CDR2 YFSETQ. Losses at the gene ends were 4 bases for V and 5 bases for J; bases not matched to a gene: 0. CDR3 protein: CASSGTGGNEKLFF. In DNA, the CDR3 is TGCGCCAGCAGCGGGACAGGGGGCAATGAAAAACTGTTTTTT.

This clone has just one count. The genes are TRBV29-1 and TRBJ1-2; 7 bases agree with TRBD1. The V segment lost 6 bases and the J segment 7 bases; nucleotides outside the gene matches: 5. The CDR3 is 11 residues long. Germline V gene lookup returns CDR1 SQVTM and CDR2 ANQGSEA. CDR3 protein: CSVGTVGGYTF. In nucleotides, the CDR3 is TGCAGCGTCGGGACAGTTGGTGGCTACACCTTC.

The CDR3 protein is CATLAGPWEDTQYF. As DNA, the CDR3 is TGTGCCACCCTAGCGGGACCTTGGGAAGATACGCAGTATTTT. The V and J genes are TRBV7-9 and TRBJ2-3; 9 positions match TRBD2. The V gene end was trimmed by 10 bases and the J gene end by 5 bases; junction bases not matched to a gene: 10. The CDR3 contains 14 residues. The germline gives CDR1 SEHNR, CDR2 FQNEAQ (reference sequence).

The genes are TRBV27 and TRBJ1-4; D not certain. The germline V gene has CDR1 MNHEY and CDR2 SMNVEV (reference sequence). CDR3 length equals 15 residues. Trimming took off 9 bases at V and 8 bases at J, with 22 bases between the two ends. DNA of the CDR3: TGTGCCAGTAGATCAGTTGTTGAGAGCGAGGAAAAACTGTTTTTT. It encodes CASRSVVESEEKLFF.

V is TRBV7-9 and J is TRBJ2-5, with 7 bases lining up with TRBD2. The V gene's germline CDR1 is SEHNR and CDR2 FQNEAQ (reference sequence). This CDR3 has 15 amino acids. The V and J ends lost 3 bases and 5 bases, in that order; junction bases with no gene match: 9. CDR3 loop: CASSFGGTLGETQYF. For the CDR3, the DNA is TGTGCCAGCAGCTTCGGGGGGACGCTTGGTGAGACCCAGTACTTC.

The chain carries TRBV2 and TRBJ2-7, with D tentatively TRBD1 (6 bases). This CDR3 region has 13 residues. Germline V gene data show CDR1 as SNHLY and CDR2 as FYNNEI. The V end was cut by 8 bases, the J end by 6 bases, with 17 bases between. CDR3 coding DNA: TGTGCCAGCTCCAAAGGGGACACCGGCGAGCAGTACTTC. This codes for CASSKGDTGEQYF.

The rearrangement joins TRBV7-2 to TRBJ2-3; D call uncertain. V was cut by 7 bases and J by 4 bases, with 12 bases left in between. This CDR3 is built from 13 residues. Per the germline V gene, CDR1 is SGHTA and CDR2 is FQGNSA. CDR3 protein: CASTAMAPDTQYF. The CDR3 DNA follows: TGTGCCAGCACCGCGATGGCCCCAGATACGCAGTATTTT.

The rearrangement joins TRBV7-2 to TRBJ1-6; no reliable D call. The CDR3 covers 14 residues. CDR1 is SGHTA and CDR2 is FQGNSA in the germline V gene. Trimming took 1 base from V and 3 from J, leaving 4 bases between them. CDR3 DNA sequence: TGTGCCAGCAGCTTAGGGGACTATAATTCACCCCTCCACTTT. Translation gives CASSLGDYNSPLHF.

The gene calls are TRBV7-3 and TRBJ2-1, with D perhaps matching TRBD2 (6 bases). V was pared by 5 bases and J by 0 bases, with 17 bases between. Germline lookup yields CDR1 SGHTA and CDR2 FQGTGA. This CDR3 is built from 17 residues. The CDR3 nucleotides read TGTGCCAGCAGCCCATCCGGGACTCTCCACTCCTACAATGAGCAGTTCTTC. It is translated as CASSPSGTLHSYNEQFF.

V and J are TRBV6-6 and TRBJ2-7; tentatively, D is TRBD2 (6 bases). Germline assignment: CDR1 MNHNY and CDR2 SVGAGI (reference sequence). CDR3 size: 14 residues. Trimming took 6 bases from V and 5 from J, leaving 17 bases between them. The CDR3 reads CASSWDSPGNEQYF. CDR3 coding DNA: TGTGCCAGCAGCTGGGACTCCCCAGGGAACGAGCAGTACTTC.

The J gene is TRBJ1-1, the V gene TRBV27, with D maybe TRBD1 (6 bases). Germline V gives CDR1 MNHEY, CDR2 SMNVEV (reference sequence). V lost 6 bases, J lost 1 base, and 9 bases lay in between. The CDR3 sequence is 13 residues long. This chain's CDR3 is CASSWTANTEAFF. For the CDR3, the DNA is TGTGCCAGCAGCTGGACAGCGAACACTGAAGCTTTCTTT.

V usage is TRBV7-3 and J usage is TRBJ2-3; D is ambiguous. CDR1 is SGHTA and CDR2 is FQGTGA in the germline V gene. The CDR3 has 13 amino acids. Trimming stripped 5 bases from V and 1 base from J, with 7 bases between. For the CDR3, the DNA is TGTGCCAGCAGCCATTTGGGCACAGATACGCAGTATTTT. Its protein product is CASSHLGTDTQYF.

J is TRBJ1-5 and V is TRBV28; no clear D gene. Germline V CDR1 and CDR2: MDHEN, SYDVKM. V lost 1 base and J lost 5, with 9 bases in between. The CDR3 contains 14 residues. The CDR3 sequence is CASSLSAYHQPQHF. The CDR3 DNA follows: TGTGCCAGCAGTTTATCAGCTTATCATCAGCCCCAGCATTTT.

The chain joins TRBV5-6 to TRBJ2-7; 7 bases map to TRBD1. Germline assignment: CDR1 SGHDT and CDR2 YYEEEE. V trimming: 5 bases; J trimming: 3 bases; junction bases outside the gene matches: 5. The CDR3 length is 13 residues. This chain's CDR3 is CASRGQDYYEQYF. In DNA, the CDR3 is TGTGCCAGCAGAGGACAGGATTACTACGAGCAGTACTTC.

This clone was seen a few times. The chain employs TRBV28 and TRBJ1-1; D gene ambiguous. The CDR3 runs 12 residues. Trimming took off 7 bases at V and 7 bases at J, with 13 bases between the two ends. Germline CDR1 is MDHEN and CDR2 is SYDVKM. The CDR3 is CASTSSSGEAFF. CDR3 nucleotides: TGTGCCAGCACAAGCTCGAGTGGTGAAGCTTTCTTT.

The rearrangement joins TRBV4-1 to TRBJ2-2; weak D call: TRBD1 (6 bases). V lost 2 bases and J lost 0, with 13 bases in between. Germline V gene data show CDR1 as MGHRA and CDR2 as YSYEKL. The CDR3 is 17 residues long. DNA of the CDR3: TGCGCCAGCAGCCAACAGGGGCCCCCCCCGAACACCGGGGAGCTGTTTTTT. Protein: CASSQQGPPPNTGELFF.

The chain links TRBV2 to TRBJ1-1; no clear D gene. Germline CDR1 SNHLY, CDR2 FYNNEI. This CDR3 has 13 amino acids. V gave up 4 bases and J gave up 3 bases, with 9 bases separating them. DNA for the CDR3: TGTGCCAGCAGTGTCGGGCTAGACACTGAAGCTTTCTTT. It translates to CASSVGLDTEAFF.

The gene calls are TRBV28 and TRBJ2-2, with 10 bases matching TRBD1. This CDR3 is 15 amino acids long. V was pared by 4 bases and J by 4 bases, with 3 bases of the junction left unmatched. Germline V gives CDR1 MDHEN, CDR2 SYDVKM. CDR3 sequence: CASSSTGGFTGELFF. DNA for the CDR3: TGTGCCAGCAGTTCGACAGGGGGCTTCACCGGGGAGCTGTTTTTT.

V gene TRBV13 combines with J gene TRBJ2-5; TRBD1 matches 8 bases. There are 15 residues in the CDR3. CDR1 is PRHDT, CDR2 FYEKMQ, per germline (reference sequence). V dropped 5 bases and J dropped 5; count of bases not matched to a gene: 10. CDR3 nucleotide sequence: TGTGCCAGCAGCCCCTGGACAGGGAGGAGGGAGACCCAGTACTTC. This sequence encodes CASSPWTGRRETQYF.

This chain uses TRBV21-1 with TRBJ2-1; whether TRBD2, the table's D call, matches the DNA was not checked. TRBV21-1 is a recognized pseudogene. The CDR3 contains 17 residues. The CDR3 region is CASSQKPTSGRANEQFF. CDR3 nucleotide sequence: TGTGCCAGCAGCCAAAAGCCAACTAGCGGGAGGGCCAATGAGCAGTTCTTC.

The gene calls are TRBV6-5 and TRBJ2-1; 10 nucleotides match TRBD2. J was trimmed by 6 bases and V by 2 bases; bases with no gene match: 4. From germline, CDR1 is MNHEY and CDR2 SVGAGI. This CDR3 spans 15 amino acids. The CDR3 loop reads CASSYGASGSNEQFF. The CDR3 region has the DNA TGTGCCAGCAGTTACGGGGCTAGCGGGAGCAATGAGCAGTTCTTC.